This TCR beta chain was captured by sequencing in a study of brain T cells in children with intractable seizures. General observations from the study: Pre-surgery blood may have been undersampled, hiding some clones.

Documented time point: blood from clinic visit 5 months post-surgery; TSC patient then seizure free. Germline lookup yields CDR1 SEHNR and CDR2 FQNEAQ (reference sequence). The length of the CDR3 is 14 residues. Trimming shortened V by 1 base and J by 2 bases, and 7 bases separated the two germline ends. Some clones are missing from TCRdb's copy, which holds only in-frame ones; the method was immunoSEQ multiplex PCR. This table holds 300,000 to 400,000 clones, about 93% found once. This clone was picked up a small number of times. Its cognate antigen is unknown. Sequences were derived from peripheral blood, sampled less than 6 months after surgery. The V call is TRBV7-9, the J call TRBJ2-3; D ambiguous. The TCR comes from a boy in the first two years of life with tuberous sclerosis and intractable seizures. For the CDR3, the DNA is TGTGCCAGCAGCTTAGTAACGGACACAGATACGCAGTATTTT. Its translation is CASSLVTDTDTQYF.